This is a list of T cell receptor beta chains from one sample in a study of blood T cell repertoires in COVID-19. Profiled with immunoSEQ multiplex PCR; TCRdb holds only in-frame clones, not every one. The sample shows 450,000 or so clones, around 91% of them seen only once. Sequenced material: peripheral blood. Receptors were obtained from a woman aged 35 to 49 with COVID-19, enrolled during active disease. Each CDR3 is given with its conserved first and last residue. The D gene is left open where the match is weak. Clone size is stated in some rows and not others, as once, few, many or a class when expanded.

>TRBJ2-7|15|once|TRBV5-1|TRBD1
TGCGCCAGCAGCTTGGCCGCGGGACAGGGCAACGAGCAGTACTTC
CASSLAAGQGNEQYF
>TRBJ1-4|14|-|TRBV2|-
TGTGCCAGCAGTGAAAGAGGGGGGGGAGGGAAACTGTTTTTT
CASSERGGGGKLFF
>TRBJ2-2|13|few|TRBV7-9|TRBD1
TGTGCCAGCAGCCAAACAGGGGCCGGGGAGCTGTTTTTT
CASSQTGAGELFF
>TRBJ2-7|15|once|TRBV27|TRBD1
TGTGCCAGCAGTTTTCTAGGACAGGGGTCCCACGAGCAGTACTTC
CASSFLGQGSHEQYF
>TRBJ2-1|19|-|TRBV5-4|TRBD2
TGTGCCAGCAGCTTGGCTGGGACTAGCGGGAGTAGGGCCCTCAATGAGCAGTTCTTC
CASSLAGTSGSRALNEQFF
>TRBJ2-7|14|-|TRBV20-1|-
TGCAGTGCTAGTGGGACTCGGGATCCCTACGAGCAGTACTTC
CSASGTRDPYEQYF
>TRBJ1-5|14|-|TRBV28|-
TGTGCCAGCAGTTTTTCGGGGGGCTACCGGCCCCAGCATTTT
CASSFSGGYRPQHF
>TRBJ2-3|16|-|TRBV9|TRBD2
TGTGCCAGCAGCGTAGATGGCGGGGGAATATCTAATACGCAGTATTTT
CASSVDGGGISNTQYF
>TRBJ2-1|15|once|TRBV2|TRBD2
TGTGCCAGCGGGGGGGGACTAGCGGCTTACAATGAGCAGTTCTTC
CASGGGLAAYNEQFF
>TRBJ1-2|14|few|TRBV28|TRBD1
TGTGCCAGCAGCCTCCCGGGACAGGGGAGAGGCTACACCTTC
CASSLPGQGRGYTF